The 25 T cell receptor beta chains presented below share a single source sample, sequenced in a study of human T cells and chemical hapten exposure. Time point indicated: patch test 3, about 24 weeks after DPC sensitization. The treatment was: therapeutic diphenylcyclopropenone sensitization with weekly scalp DPC. TCRdb reanalysed the RACE reads using MiXCR and keeps one entry per CDR3 protein. This table holds around 150,000 distinct CDR3 sequences, about 27% found once. Sequenced material: whole blood, taken in connection with sensitization to the hapten diphenylcyclopropenone (DPC). These receptors were obtained from a woman aged 18-30 years with alopecia areata. Some clones in this sample may be carry-over from other donors' samples.

The rearrangement links TRBV5-4 to TRBJ1-6, with D tentatively TRBD1 (5 bases). The CDR3 consists of 16 residues. The V gene lost 2 bases and the J gene lost 0 bases, with 9 bases spanning the gap. The V gene's germline CDR1 is SGHNT and CDR2 YYREEE (reference sequence). The CDR3 sequence is CASSFGASSYNSPLHF. CDR3 DNA: TGTGCCAGCAGCTTCGGGGCAAGCTCCTATAATTCACCCCTCCACTTT.

V usage is TRBV12-3 or TRBV12-4 and J usage is TRBJ1-5; D might be TRBD1 (5 bases). This CDR3 is 15 amino acids long. The V and J ends lost 6 bases and 4 bases respectively, with 16 bases between them. The CDR3 DNA is TGTGCCAGCAGGGCCTCAGGGCTGAGTAATCAGCCCCAGCATTTT. It is translated as CASRASGLSNQPQHF.

This chain connects TRBV25-1 to TRBJ1-5; no clear D gene. The CDR3 runs 14 residues. The V gene's germline CDR1 is MGHDK and CDR2 SYGVNS. The V end lost 8 bases, the J end lost 0 bases, and 11 bases lay between the germline ends. The chain's CDR3 is CASGPTTSNQPQHF. The CDR3 DNA is TGTGCCAGCGGACCCACAACTAGCAATCAGCCCCAGCATTTT.

This clonotype was found a few times. This chain uses TRBV27 with TRBJ2-7, with 9 bases lining up with TRBD1. The CDR3 spans 14 residues. With 0 bases clipped from V and 6 bases from J, the junction kept 3 bases outside the gene matches. Germline CDR1 and CDR2: MNHEY and SMNVEV (reference sequence). The CDR3 nucleotides are TGTGCCAGCAGTTTATCACAGGGGGCGTTCGAGCAGTACTTC. Protein product: CASSLSQGAFEQYF.

The rearrangement joins TRBV6-5 to TRBJ1-1; D unresolved. Germline CDR1 and CDR2: MNHEY and SVGAGI. The CDR3 extends over 15 amino acids. Deletions cut 3 bases from V and 1 base from J, with 12 bases between. Here the CDR3 reads CASSYSTNTNTEAFF. In nucleotides, the CDR3 is TGTGCCAGCAGTTATTCAACCAATACGAACACTGAAGCTTTCTTT.

This rearrangement joins TRBV5-5 to TRBJ1-2; D remains unclear. Germline CDR1 is SGHKS and CDR2 is YYEKEE (reference sequence). The CDR3 extends over 13 amino acids. Trimming cost V 4 bases and J 8 bases, with 15 bases left between them. This chain's CDR3 is CASSPTPGGGYTF. CDR3 DNA: TGTGCCAGCAGCCCTACTCCCGGAGGAGGCTACACCTTC.

J is TRBJ2-1 and V is TRBV20-1; the D gene is possibly TRBD2 (6 bases). The V gene's germline CDR1 is DFQATT and CDR2 SNEGSKA (reference sequence). V lost 2 bases and J 7 bases, leaving 12 bases between the germline ends. CDR3 length: 13 amino acids. The DNA for the CDR3 is TGCAGTGCTAGATCGGGGGACTGGAATGAGCAGTTCTTC. It is translated as CSARSGDWNEQFF.

This clonotype was seen repeatedly, ten times or more. This chain links TRBV7-2 with TRBJ2-7; D perhaps matches TRBD1 (5 bases). CDR1 is SGHTA and CDR2 is FQGNSA in the germline V gene. This CDR3 comprises 17 residues. The V end lost 2 bases, the J end lost 4 bases, and 21 bases lay between the germline ends. CDR3 nucleotide sequence: TGTGCCAGCAGCTTACCCAATGGGGCAGGGCAGAGGTACGAGCAGTACTTC. The encoded protein is CASSLPNGAGQRYEQYF.

The chain couples TRBV7-9 to TRBJ2-7; D is uncertain. This CDR3 has 13 residues. Germline values: CDR1 SEHNR, CDR2 FQNEAQ (reference sequence). With 2 bases removed from V and 3 bases from J, the gap between germline ends came to 8 bases. CDR3 in DNA: TGTGCCAGCAGCTTAAGGGCAGACTACGAGCAGTACTTC. This codes for CASSLRADYEQYF.

This clonotype was detected only a few times. The V call is TRBV29-1, the J call TRBJ1-1; the D gene is possibly TRBD1 (5 bases). The CDR3 has 14 amino acids. Germline CDR1 and CDR2: SQVTM and ANQGSEA. V lost 7 bases and J lost 1, with 16 bases in between. The CDR3 is CSAGHTTGNTEAFF. DNA for the CDR3: TGCAGCGCCGGACACACCACGGGGAACACTGAAGCTTTCTTT.

This chain connects TRBV5-1 to TRBJ2-3, with D maybe TRBD2 (6 bases). Per the germline V gene, CDR1 is SGHRS and CDR2 is YFSETQ. V lost 4 bases, J lost 4 bases, and 19 bases lay in between. The CDR3 is 16 amino acids. CDR3 sequence: CASSTRDFTVADTQYF. CDR3 coding DNA: TGCGCCAGCAGCACGCGGGACTTCACGGTGGCAGATACGCAGTATTTT.

This clonotype has just a few counts. The genes are TRBV27 and TRBJ1-3; D not resolved. CDR1 and CDR2 (germline): MNHEY, SMNVEV (reference sequence). The germline V and J ends were trimmed by 0 bases and 3 bases, with 12 bases remaining between them. CDR3 length equals 16 residues. CDR3 sequence (DNA): TGTGCCAGCAGTTTATCGGCGTCGCTAATTGGAAACACCATATATTTT. Its translation: CASSLSASLIGNTIYF.

The gene calls are TRBV5-1 and TRBJ1-2; D gene uncertain. V dropped 1 base and J dropped 4 bases, with 14 bases sitting between them. The CDR3 consists of 15 residues. CDR1 is SGHRS and CDR2 is YFSETQ in the germline V gene. The DNA for the CDR3 is TGCGCCAGCAGCTTGAGAAGCTCCGGGAGCTATGGCTACACCTTC. Translated: CASSLRSSGSYGYTF.

The chain carries TRBV11-1 and TRBJ1-1, with 8 bases aligning to TRBD1. Germline assignment: CDR1 SGHAT and CDR2 FQDESV (reference sequence). There are 15 residues in the CDR3. The V and J ends lost 0 bases and 10 bases, in that order; junction bases with no gene match: 10. CDR3 DNA: TGTGCCAGCAGCTTAGCGGGGCACAGGGGGTCTGGAGCTTTCTTT. Residues: CASSLAGHRGSGAFF.

The genes are TRBV2 and TRBJ2-3, with TRBD2 matching over 8 bases. Germline V gene data show CDR1 as SNHLY and CDR2 as FYNNEI. V shed 5 bases, J shed 4 bases, and the junction held 2 bases outside the gene matches. The CDR3 loop spans 13 amino acids. In DNA form, the CDR3 reads TGTGCCAGCAGTCGGGGGGGCGCAGATACGCAGTATTTT. Translating gives CASSRGGADTQYF. Using reference TRBV2 and TRBJ2-3 for the parts outside the CDR3, the full variable domain is EPEVTQTPSHQVTQMGQEVILRCVPISNHLYFYWYRQILGQKVEFLVSFYNNEISEKSEIFDDQFSVERPDGSNFTLKIRSTKLEDSAMYFCASSRGGADTQYFGPGTRLTVL.

In this sample, this clonotype turned up a few times. V usage is TRBV9 and J usage is TRBJ2-5; D is unclear. Germline V lookup: CDR1 SGDLS, CDR2 YYNGEE. The CDR3 loop spans 14 amino acids. Trimming left V 3 bases short and J 2 bases short, with 11 bases between. CDR3 nucleotides: TGTGCCAGCAGCGCAGAAGCCCGGCAAGAGACCCAGTACTTC. As protein: CASSAEARQETQYF.

This rearrangement joins TRBV7-8 to TRBJ1-1; D uncertain. The CDR3 sequence is 13 residues long. The V end was cut by 7 bases, the J end by 1 base, with 10 bases between. CDR1 and CDR2 from the germline V gene are SGHVS and FQNEAQ. The CDR3 sequence is CASTLKENTEAFF. Written as DNA, the CDR3 is TGTGCCAGCACCCTTAAGGAGAACACTGAAGCTTTCTTT.

The CDR3 region is CASSVVGETQYF. The CDR3 DNA reads as TGTGCCAGCAGCGTAGTGGGAGAGACCCAGTACTTC. This chain uses TRBV9 with TRBJ2-5; D gene uncertain. With 0 bases removed from V and 4 bases from J, the gap between germline ends came to 4 bases. Germline CDR1 reads SGDLS; CDR2 reads YYNGEE. The length of the CDR3 is 12 residues.

In its sample, this clonotype was seen many times. The chain couples TRBV11-2 to TRBJ1-2; D is uncertain. The CDR3 contains 15 residues. Trimming pared 0 bases from V and 14 bases from J, leaving 22 bases between. Looked up from germline, CDR1 is SGHAT and CDR2 is FQNNGV. As DNA, the CDR3 is TGTGCCAGCAGCTTAGATACTACGGCGGAGCAATCGGGGACCTTC. Protein: CASSLDTTAEQSGTF.

This clonotype was seen at least ten times. V gene TRBV20-1 combines with J gene TRBJ2-5, with 8 bases that match TRBD2. Germline CDR1 DFQATT, CDR2 SNEGSKA (reference sequence). Trimming removed 5 bases from V and 5 bases from J; junction bases left unmatched: 16. CDR3 length equals 16 residues. The CDR3 region has the DNA TGCAGTGCTCAAAGAGGACCGGGACTAGGGAGGGAGACCCAGTACTTC. Protein product: CSAQRGPGLGRETQYF.

This clonotype was detected a few times. The chain has TRBV5-4 and TRBJ2-5, with 10 bases that match TRBD2. The V gene's germline CDR1 is SGHNT and CDR2 YYREEE (reference sequence). V gave up 0 bases and J gave up 4 bases; unmatched junction bases: 6. The CDR3 sequence is 16 residues long. CDR3 nucleotides: TGTGCCAGCAGCTTGGAAGCTAGCGGGAGTACAGAGACCCAGTACTTC. It is translated as CASSLEASGSTETQYF.

This clonotype was detected a few times. The gene calls are TRBV5-1 and TRBJ2-3; 8 positions match TRBD2. From germline, CDR1 is SGHRS and CDR2 YFSETQ. The V gene end was trimmed by 0 bases and the J gene end by 1 base; junction bases not matched to a gene: 1. There are 15 residues in the CDR3. The CDR3 spells CASSLELAGTDTQYF. CDR3 DNA sequence: TGCGCCAGCAGCTTGGAACTAGCGGGCACAGATACGCAGTATTTT.

There are a few counts of this clonotype. The chain uses TRBV29-1 and TRBJ2-1, with D hard to call. The CDR3 spans 10 residues. Germline CDR1 SQVTM, CDR2 ANQGSEA. The germline V and J ends were trimmed by 7 bases and 9 bases, with 10 bases remaining between them. In nucleotides, the CDR3 is TGCAGCGCCTCCGTGAGTGAGCAGTTCTTC. Encoded protein: CSASVSEQFF.

This clonotype was seen a few times. The genes are TRBV4-2 and TRBJ1-5, with D possibly being TRBD1 (6 bases). Trimming took off 4 bases at V and 5 bases at J, with 9 bases between the two ends. Germline CDR1 is LGHNA and CDR2 is YNFKEQ. CDR3 length equals 13 residues. The CDR3 DNA is TGTGCCAGCAGCCGAGGACAGTATCAGCCCCAGCATTTT. Protein product: CASSRGQYQPQHF.

The chain uses TRBV7-2 and TRBJ1-2; D uncertain. This CDR3 comprises 13 residues. V was trimmed by 5 bases and J by 3 bases, leaving 10 bases between them. Germline V lookup: CDR1 SGHTA, CDR2 FQGNSA. The CDR3 protein is CASSPAIHYGYTF. The CDR3 DNA reads as TGTGCCAGCAGCCCCGCCATACACTATGGCTACACCTTC.